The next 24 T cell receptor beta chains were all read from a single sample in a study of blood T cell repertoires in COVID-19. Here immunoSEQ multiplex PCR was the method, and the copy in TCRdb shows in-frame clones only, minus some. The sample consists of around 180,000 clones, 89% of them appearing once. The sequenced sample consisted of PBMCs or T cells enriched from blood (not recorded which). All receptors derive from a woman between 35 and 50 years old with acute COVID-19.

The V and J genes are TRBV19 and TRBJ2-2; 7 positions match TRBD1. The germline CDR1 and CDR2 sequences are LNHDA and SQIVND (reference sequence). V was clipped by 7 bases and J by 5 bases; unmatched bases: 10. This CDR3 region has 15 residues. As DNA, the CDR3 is TGTGCCAGTACCAGGGAGAGGGGGCGGACCGGGGAGCTGTTTTTT. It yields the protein CASTRERGRTGELFF.

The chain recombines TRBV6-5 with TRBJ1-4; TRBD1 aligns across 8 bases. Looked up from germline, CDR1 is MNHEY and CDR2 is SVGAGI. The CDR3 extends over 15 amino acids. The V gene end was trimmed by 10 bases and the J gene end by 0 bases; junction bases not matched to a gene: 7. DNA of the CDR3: TGTGCCACCAAGACAGGGGACACAACTAATGAAAAACTGTTTTTT. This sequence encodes CATKTGDTTNEKLFF.

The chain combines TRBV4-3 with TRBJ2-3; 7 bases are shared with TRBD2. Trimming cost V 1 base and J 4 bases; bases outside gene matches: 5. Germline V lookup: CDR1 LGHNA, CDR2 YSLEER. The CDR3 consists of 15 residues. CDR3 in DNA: TGCGCCAGCAGCCAAGGAGCGGCGGGGGCAGATACGCAGTATTTT. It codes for CASSQGAAGADTQYF.

DNA of the CDR3: TGTGCCAGCAGTTACTACCAGGGGATAGGAGAGACCCAGTACTTC. Residues: CASSYYQGIGETQYF. The chain joins TRBV6-2 or TRBV6-3 to TRBJ2-5, with D perhaps TRBD1 (6 bases). Germline lookup yields CDR1 MNHEY and CDR2 SVGEGT. The ends were cut back, 1 base at V and 4 bases at J, with 13 bases in the middle. The CDR3 runs to 15 residues.

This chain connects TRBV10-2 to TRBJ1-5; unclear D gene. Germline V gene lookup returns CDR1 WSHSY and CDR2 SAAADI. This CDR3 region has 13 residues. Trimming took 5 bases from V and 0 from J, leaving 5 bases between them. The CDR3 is CASSPNSNQPQHF. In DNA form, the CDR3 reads TGCGCCAGCAGTCCCAATAGCAATCAGCCCCAGCATTTT.

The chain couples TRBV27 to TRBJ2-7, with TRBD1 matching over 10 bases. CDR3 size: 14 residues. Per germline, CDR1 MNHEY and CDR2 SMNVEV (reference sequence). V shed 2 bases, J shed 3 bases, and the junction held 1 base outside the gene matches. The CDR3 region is CASSLGTGVYEQYF. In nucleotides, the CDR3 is TGTGCCAGCAGTTTAGGGACAGGGGTCTACGAGCAGTACTTC.

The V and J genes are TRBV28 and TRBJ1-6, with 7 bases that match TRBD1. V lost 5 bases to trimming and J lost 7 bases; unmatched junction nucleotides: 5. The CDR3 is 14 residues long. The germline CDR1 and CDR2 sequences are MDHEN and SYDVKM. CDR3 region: CASSKGALNSPLHF. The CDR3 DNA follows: TGTGCCAGCAGTAAGGGGGCCCTCAATTCACCCCTCCACTTT.

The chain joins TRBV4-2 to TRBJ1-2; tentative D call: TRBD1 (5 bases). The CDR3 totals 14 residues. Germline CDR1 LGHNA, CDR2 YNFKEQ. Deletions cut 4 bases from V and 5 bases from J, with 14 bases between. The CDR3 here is CASSLGRGGYGYTF. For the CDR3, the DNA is TGTGCCAGCAGCCTGGGGCGGGGGGGATATGGCTACACCTTC.

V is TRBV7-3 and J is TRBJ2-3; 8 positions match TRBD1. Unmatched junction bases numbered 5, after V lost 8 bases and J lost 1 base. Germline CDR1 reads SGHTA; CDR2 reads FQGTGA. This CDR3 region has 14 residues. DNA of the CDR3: TGTGCCAGCGCCGCGACAGGGGGCACAGATACGCAGTATTTT. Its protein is CASAATGGTDTQYF.

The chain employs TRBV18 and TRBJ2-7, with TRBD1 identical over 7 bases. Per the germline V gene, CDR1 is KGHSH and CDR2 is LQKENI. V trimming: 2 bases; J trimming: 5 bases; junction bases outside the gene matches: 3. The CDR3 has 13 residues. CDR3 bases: TGTGCCAGCTCACCAGACAGGGCCCACGAGCAGTACTTC. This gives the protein CASSPDRAHEQYF.

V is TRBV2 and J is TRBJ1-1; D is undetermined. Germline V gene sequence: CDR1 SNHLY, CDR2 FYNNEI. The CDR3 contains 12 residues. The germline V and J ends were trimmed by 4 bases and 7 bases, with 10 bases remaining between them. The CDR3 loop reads CASSVFQIEAFF. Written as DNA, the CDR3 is TGTGCCAGCAGTGTGTTTCAGATTGAAGCTTTCTTT. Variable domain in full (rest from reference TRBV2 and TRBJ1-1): EPEVTQTPSHQVTQMGQEVILRCVPISNHLYFYWYRQILGQKVEFLVSFYNNEISEKSEIFDDQFSVERPDGSNFTLKIRSTKLEDSAMYFCASSVFQIEAFFGQGTRLTVV.

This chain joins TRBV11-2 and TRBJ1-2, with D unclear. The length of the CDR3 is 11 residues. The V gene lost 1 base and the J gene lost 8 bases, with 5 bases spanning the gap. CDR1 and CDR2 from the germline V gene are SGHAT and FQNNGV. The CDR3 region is CASSLGGGYTF. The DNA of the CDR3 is TGTGCCAGCAGCTTAGGAGGGGGCTACACCTTC.

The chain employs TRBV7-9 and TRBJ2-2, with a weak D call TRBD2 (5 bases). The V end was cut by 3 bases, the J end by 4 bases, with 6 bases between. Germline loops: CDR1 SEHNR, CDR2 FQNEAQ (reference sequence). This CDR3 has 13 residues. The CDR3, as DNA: TGTGCCAGCAGCTTCAGCGGCACCGGGGAGCTGTTTTTT. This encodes CASSFSGTGELFF.

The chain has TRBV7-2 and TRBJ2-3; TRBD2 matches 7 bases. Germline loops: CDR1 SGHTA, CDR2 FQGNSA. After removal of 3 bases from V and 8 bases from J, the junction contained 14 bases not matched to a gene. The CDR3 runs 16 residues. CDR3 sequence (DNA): TGTGCCAGCAGCTTCGGGGCGGGAGCATTCAGTGGTACGCAGTATTTT. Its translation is CASSFGAGAFSGTQYF.

The CDR3 is CASSPGTGGNQPQHF. CDR3 nucleotide sequence: TGTGCCAGCAGTCCCGGGACAGGGGGCAATCAGCCCCAGCATTTT. The chain recombines TRBV6-5 with TRBJ1-5, with 10 positions matching TRBD1. CDR3 length: 15 amino acids. Trimming at V came to 5 bases and at J to 2 bases, leaving 3 bases not matched to a gene. Germline V lookup: CDR1 MNHEY, CDR2 SVGAGI.

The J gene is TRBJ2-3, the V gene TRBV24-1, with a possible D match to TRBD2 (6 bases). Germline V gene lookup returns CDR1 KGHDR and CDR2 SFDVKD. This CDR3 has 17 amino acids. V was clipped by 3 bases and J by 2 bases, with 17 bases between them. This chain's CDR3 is CATSDAAGTPTTDTQYF. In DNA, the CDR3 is TGTGCCACCAGTGATGCTGCCGGGACTCCGACCACAGATACGCAGTATTTT.

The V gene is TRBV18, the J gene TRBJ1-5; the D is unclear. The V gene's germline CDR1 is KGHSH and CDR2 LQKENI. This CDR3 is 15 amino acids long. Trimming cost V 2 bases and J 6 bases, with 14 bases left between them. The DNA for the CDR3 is TGTGCCAGCTCACCAGAACAGACGGGGAGTCAGCCCCAGCATTTT. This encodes CASSPEQTGSQPQHF.

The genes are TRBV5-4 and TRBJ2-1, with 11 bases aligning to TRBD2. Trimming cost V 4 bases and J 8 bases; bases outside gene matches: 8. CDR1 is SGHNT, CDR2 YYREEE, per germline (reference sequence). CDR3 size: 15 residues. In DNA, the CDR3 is TGTGCCAGCAGCCTTAGCGGGAGGGAGATGGATGAGCAGTTCTTC. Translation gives CASSLSGREMDEQFF.

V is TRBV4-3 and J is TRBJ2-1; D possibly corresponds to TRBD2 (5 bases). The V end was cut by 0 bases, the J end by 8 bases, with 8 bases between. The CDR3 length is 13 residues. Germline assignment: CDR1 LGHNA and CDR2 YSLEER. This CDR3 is CASSQDREHEQFF. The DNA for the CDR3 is TGCGCCAGCAGCCAAGATAGGGAGCATGAGCAGTTCTTC.

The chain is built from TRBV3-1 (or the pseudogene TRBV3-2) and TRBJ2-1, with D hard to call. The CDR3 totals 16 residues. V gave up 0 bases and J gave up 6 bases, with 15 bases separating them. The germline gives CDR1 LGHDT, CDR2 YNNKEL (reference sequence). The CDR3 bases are TGTGCCAGCAGCCAAGATAACAGACATTTTTTCAATGAGCAGTTCTTC. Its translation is CASSQDNRHFFNEQFF.

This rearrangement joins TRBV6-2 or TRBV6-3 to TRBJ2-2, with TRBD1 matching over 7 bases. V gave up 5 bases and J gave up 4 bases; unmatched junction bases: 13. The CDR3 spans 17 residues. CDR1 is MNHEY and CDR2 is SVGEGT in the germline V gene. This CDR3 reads CASSQLRQGQTTGELFF. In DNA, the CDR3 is TGTGCCAGCAGTCAACTACGCCAGGGACAGACCACCGGGGAGCTGTTTTTT.

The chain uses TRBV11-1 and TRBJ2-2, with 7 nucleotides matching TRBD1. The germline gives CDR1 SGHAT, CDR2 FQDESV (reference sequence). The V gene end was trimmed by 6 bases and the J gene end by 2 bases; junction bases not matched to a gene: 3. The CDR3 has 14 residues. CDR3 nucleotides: TGTGCCAGCAGTTACAGGGGAAACACCGGGGAGCTGTTTTTT. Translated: CASSYRGNTGELFF.

The CDR3 protein is CASSLQGGGRAGELFF. The CDR3 DNA is TGTGCCAGCAGCTTACAGGGGGGTGGCCGCGCCGGGGAGCTGTTTTTT. This sequence joins TRBV5-4 and TRBJ2-2; 8 bases fit TRBD1. The CDR3 runs 16 residues. CDR1 SGHNT and CDR2 YYREEE come from the germline V gene (reference sequence). V was pared by 2 bases and J by 6 bases, with 9 bases of the junction left unmatched.

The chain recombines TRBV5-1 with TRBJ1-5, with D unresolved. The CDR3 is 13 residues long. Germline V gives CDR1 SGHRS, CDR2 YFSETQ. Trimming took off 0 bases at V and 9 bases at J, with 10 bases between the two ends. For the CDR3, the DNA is TGCGCCAGCAGCTTGGCCGGGGAAAGGCCCCAGCATTTT. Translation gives CASSLAGERPQHF. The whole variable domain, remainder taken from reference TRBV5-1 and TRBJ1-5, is KAGVTQTPRYLIKTRGQQVTLSCSPISGHRSVSWYQQTPGQGLQFLFEYFSETQRNKGNFPGRFSGRQFSNSRSEMNVSTLELGDSALYLCASSLAGERPQHFGDGTRLSIL.